Described below is a single T cell receptor beta chain sequence and its context. These data are taken from a study of blood T cell repertoires in COVID-19. Study background: The samples span acute and convalescent COVID-19 from the United States, Italy and Spain.

Repertoires were generated with immunoSEQ multiplex PCR, while TCRdb's copy carries only in-frame clones and drops some. Among about 59,000 clones listed, 85% were seen once. The CDR3 totals 20 residues. Germline CDR1 reads SGHVS; CDR2 reads FQNEAQ. V was clipped by 5 bases and J by 4 bases; unmatched bases: 22. J is TRBJ2-1 and V is TRBV7-8; 8 nucleotides align to TRBD2. Input material: peripheral blood. The receptor comes from a human donor in a cohort sampled during active COVID-19. The CDR3 is CASSATHGTRNPKAYNEQFF. In DNA, the CDR3 is TGTGCCAGCAGCGCCACCCACGGGACTAGGAACCCTAAAGCTTACAATGAGCAGTTCTTC.